This T cell receptor (beta chain) stems from a study of cytomegalovirus exposure and HLA in healthy donors. Separation from the roughly 600-subject first cohort characterized the roughly 120-subject validation cohort, to which the donors belonged. Comments on this clone: The antigen remains unidentified.

Assay used: immunoSEQ multiplex PCR; TCRdb lists only in-frame clones, some missing. In the table there are some 210,000 clones, more than 75% of which are singletons. General study points: Cytomegalovirus-associated status was assigned to roughly 160 TCR beta chains. A few CMV-associated chains proved CMV antigen-specific in vitro. Reports indicated that the classifier achieved high specificity and sensitivity in diagnosing cytomegalovirus status.

Germline V gene data show CDR1 as SGDLS and CDR2 as YYNGEE. V shed 0 bases and J 1 base; nucleotides not matched to a gene: 1. The CDR3 is 15 amino acids. The sequence was obtained from a woman aged 18-29 years in good health and CMV-seropositive. The sample was PBMCs. This sequence joins TRBV9 and TRBJ2-3; TRBD2 agrees at 8 bases. The CDR3 nucleotides are TGTGCCAGCAGCGTAGCGACTAGCGGCACAGATACGCAGTATTTT. Protein: CASSVATSGTDTQYF.